The clone carrying this T cell receptor beta chain was recorded once. The sample originates from a study of control samples from healthy donors and cancer patients. Clones were read by immunoSEQ multiplex PCR, and TCRdb kept only the in-frame ones, dropping some. Of roughly 80,000 clones in the sample, nearly 90% were seen once. Germline CDR1 reads SQVTM; CDR2 reads ANQGSEA. This CDR3 spans 16 amino acids. The V end lost 5 bases, the J end lost 3 bases, and 21 bases lay between the germline ends. The material sequenced was blood. This chain links TRBV29-1 with TRBJ2-3; weak D call: TRBD2 (5 bases). This receptor was obtained from a woman aged 45 to 65 in good health. In DNA form, the CDR3 reads TGCAGCGTTATCCGATCAGCCTCTGGCGGGACAGATACGCAGTATTTT. The encoded protein is CSVIRSASGGTDTQYF.